A single sample is the source of the 25 T cell receptor beta chains below, sequenced in a study of T cell changes during pregnancy in multiple sclerosis. The assay was immunoSEQ multiplex PCR, and TCRdb's table has in-frame clones only and misses some. The data show about 110,000 clones, with 85% to 95% seen just once and around 0.8% held by the top ten. This material consisted of peripheral blood, taken in the third trimester of pregnancy. These receptors all stem from a female donor in good health, enrolled as a control in a pregnancy study.

DNA of the CDR3: TGTGCCAGAAGCTCCCTTCGTACGGGCAGGGGAGGGAGGAACACTGAAGCTTTCTTT. Translated: CARSSLRTGRGGRNTEAFF. This sequence joins TRBV7-5 and TRBJ1-1. TRBV7-5 represents a pseudogene. The CDR3 totals 19 residues.

The chain has TRBV6-5 and TRBJ1-1; D remains unclear. Deletions cut 5 bases from V and 1 base from J, with 11 bases between. Germline CDR1 MNHEY, CDR2 SVGAGI. CDR3 length: 14 residues. The CDR3, as DNA: TGTGCCAGCAGTGGCCTGGCTGAGAACACTGAAGCTTTCTTT. Its translation is CASSGLAENTEAFF.

The rearrangement links TRBV5-6 to TRBJ1-6, with D possibly being TRBD1 (6 bases). Germline V gene sequence: CDR1 SGHDT, CDR2 YYEEEE. The CDR3 length is 15 residues. The V end lost 0 bases, the J end lost 6 bases, and 10 bases lay between the germline ends. CDR3 DNA: TGTGCCAGCAGCTTGGGGGGGGGCGGTAATTCACCCCTCCACTTT. This translates into CASSLGGGGNSPLHF.

The chain is built from TRBV5-4 and TRBJ2-2; D unclear. The CDR3 extends over 14 amino acids. Trimming stripped 0 bases from V and 8 bases from J, with 11 bases between. Germline-derived CDR1 and CDR2 are SGHNT and YYREEE (reference sequence). In DNA form, the CDR3 reads TGTGCCAGCAGCTTGGCGGTCTCGGAGGGGGAGCTGTTTTTT. It codes for CASSLAVSEGELFF.

The chain combines TRBV6-8 with TRBJ2-7; TRBD1 matches 9 bases. Germline V gene lookup returns CDR1 MNHGY and CDR2 SAAAGT. The CDR3 extends over 18 amino acids. V shed 2 bases, J shed 2 bases, and the junction held 13 bases outside the gene matches. CDR3 nucleotides: TGTGCCAGCAGTTACGTTCGAGAGCCGACAGGGGGTACCTACGAGCAGTACTTC. Amino acids: CASSYVREPTGGTYEQYF.

This clone was detected once. V is TRBV18 and J is TRBJ2-3; 7 bases agree with TRBD1. V was pared by 2 bases and J by 6 bases, with 8 bases of the junction left unmatched. CDR1 is KGHSH and CDR2 is LQKENI in the germline V gene. This CDR3 has 15 amino acids. CDR3 DNA: TGTGCCAGCTCACCAGCTAGCCAGGGGGTGGATACGCAGTATTTT. This encodes CASSPASQGVDTQYF. The full variable domain, with the rest looked up from reference TRBV18 and TRBJ2-3, is NAGVMQNPRHLVRRRGQEARLRCSPMKGHSHVYWYRQLPEEGLKFMVYLQKENIIDESGMPKERFSAEFPKEGPSILRIQQVVRGDSAAYFCASSPASQGVDTQYFGPGTRLTVL.

This chain uses TRBV4-3 with TRBJ1-2, with D unclear. Trimming cost V 3 bases and J 3 bases, with 11 bases left between them. Germline CDR1 reads LGHNA; CDR2 reads YSLEER. The CDR3 covers 14 residues. CDR3 loop: CASSHTREDYGYTF. CDR3 DNA sequence: TGCGCCAGCAGCCATACGAGGGAGGACTATGGCTACACCTTC.

This clone came up once. The chain has TRBV18 and TRBJ1-5, with TRBD1 matching over 9 bases. The V and J ends lost 6 bases and 5 bases, in that order; junction bases with no gene match: 2. This CDR3 spans 13 amino acids. Germline V lookup: CDR1 KGHSH, CDR2 LQKENI. The CDR3 sequence: CASSGTGYQPQHF. In nucleotides, the CDR3 is TGTGCCAGCTCCGGGACAGGGTATCAGCCCCAGCATTTT.

This chain links TRBV6-5 with TRBJ1-3; maybe TRBD1 (5 bases). From germline, CDR1 is MNHEY and CDR2 SVGAGI. The ends were cut back, 4 bases at V and 1 base at J, with 14 bases in the middle. This CDR3 is built from 16 residues. DNA of the CDR3: TGTGCCAGCAGTTTTCGGGGGTATGGATCTGGAAACACCATATATTTT. Translation gives CASSFRGYGSGNTIYF.

The chain uses TRBV2 and TRBJ1-6; 7 nucleotides align to TRBD1. The germline gives CDR1 SNHLY, CDR2 FYNNEI. V trimming: 6 bases; J trimming: 7 bases; junction bases outside the gene matches: 6. The CDR3 loop spans 14 amino acids. The DNA for the CDR3 is TGTGCCAGCAGCCCCGGGACAGTAAATTCACCCCTCCACTTT. It codes for CASSPGTVNSPLHF.

The genes are TRBV27 and TRBJ2-1, with 7 bases that match TRBD2. The CDR3 contains 17 residues. V dropped 6 bases and J dropped 0; count of bases not matched to a gene: 11. The germline CDR1 and CDR2 sequences are MNHEY and SMNVEV (reference sequence). The CDR3 loop is CASSSDQAGSSYNEQFF. CDR3 sequence (DNA): TGTGCCAGCAGCTCCGACCAAGCGGGAAGCTCCTACAATGAGCAGTTCTTC.

The chain carries TRBV2 and TRBJ2-6, with TRBD2 as a possible D gene (6 bases). V lost 5 bases to trimming and J lost 0 bases, with 20 bases between them. CDR1 SNHLY and CDR2 FYNNEI come from the germline V gene. The CDR3 is made up of 19 amino acids. Here the CDR3 reads CASSTSPGDPDSGANVLTF. As DNA, the CDR3 is TGTGCCAGCAGTACAAGCCCGGGGGACCCGGACTCTGGGGCCAACGTCCTGACTTTC.

The chain's CDR3 is CASSSLGRTSGGNEQFF. The CDR3 region has the DNA TGTGCCAGCAGCAGCTTAGGTAGGACTAGTGGGGGCAATGAGCAGTTCTTC. V gene TRBV7-2 combines with J gene TRBJ2-1, with TRBD2 identical over 7 bases. The CDR3 totals 17 residues. The germline CDR1 and CDR2 sequences are SGHTA and FQGNSA. V was clipped by 5 bases and J by 6 bases; unmatched bases: 16.

The J gene is TRBJ1-1, the V gene TRBV5-5; 8 nucleotides line up with TRBD1. The CDR3 has 17 amino acids. J lost 1 base, V lost 2 bases, and 10 bases had no gene match. Germline V gene lookup returns CDR1 SGHKS and CDR2 YYEKEE (reference sequence). CDR3 DNA sequence: TGTGCCAGCAGCTTAATCATGACAGGGGCCACGAACACTGAAGCTTTCTTT. Its protein is CASSLIMTGATNTEAFF.

V is TRBV6-1 and J is TRBJ2-7, with 10 bases identical to TRBD1. Germline CDR1 reads MNHNS; CDR2 reads SASEGT. This CDR3 comprises 15 residues. V lost 8 bases and J lost 3; bases outside the gene matches: 10. The CDR3 sequence is CASAREGQGSYEQYF. CDR3 in DNA: TGTGCCAGCGCCCGCGAGGGACAGGGGAGCTACGAGCAGTACTTC.

The genes are TRBV10-2 and TRBJ1-1; no definite D call. With 2 bases removed from V and 7 bases from J, the gap between germline ends came to 8 bases. Per germline, CDR1 WSHSY and CDR2 SAAADI. The CDR3 is 12 amino acids. DNA for the CDR3: TGCGCCAGCAGTGAGGGGCGCTTTGAAGCTTTCTTT. Its translation: CASSEGRFEAFF.

This clone was counted once. In nucleotides, the CDR3 is TGTGCCATCAATCCCATGGCGGGAGTAGGCGGCTACACCTTC. Its translation is CAINPMAGVGGYTF. The chain joins TRBV10-3 to TRBJ1-2, with D hard to call. The germline gives CDR1 ENHRY, CDR2 SYGVKD. With 7 bases removed from V and 8 bases from J, the gap between germline ends came to 20 bases. The CDR3 extends over 14 amino acids.

The rearrangement links TRBV14 to TRBJ1-1; D is possibly TRBD1 (6 bases). The CDR3 consists of 13 residues. Deletions cut 4 bases from V and 3 bases from J, with 9 bases between. Germline V CDR1 and CDR2: SGHDN, FVKESK. Written as DNA, the CDR3 is TGTGCCAGCAGCCGGGGGGGCTACACTGAAGCTTTCTTT. Protein: CASSRGGYTEAFF.

This clone was observed once. The chain joins TRBV4-3 to TRBJ1-3; D uncertain. Per the germline V gene, CDR1 is LGHNA and CDR2 is YSLEER. This CDR3 spans 14 amino acids. V shed 5 bases and J shed 0 bases, with 8 bases lying between them. In DNA, the CDR3 is TGCGCCAGCAGCAGCGGCTACTCTGGAAACACCATATATTTT. Translated, it gives CASSSGYSGNTIYF.

The gene calls are TRBV6-1 and TRBJ1-1; D call uncertain. CDR1 and CDR2 (germline): MNHNS, SASEGT. This CDR3 spans 16 amino acids. Between the trimmed V and J ends, which lost 4 bases and 1 base, there was a span of 16 bases. The CDR3 sequence: CASSASLRVRNTEAFF. CDR3 in DNA: TGTGCCAGCAGTGCCTCCCTTCGGGTGCGGAACACTGAAGCTTTCTTT.

The J gene is TRBJ2-5, the V gene TRBV5-1; 8 bases agree with TRBD1. The ends lost 5 bases at V and 5 bases at J; junction bases unmatched: 8. This CDR3 comprises 14 residues. Germline CDR1 is SGHRS and CDR2 is YFSETQ. The CDR3 spells CASRLSRGPETQYF. In nucleotides, the CDR3 is TGCGCCAGCAGGCTATCCAGGGGGCCGGAGACCCAGTACTTC. Full variable domain (outside the CDR3, taken from reference TRBV5-1 and TRBJ2-5): KAGVTQTPRYLIKTRGQQVTLSCSPISGHRSVSWYQQTPGQGLQFLFEYFSETQRNKGNFPGRFSGRQFSNSRSEMNVSTLELGDSALYLCASRLSRGPETQYFGPGTRLLVL.

V gene TRBV6-6 combines with J gene TRBJ1-2, with a possible D match to TRBD1 (6 bases). CDR1 is MNHNY and CDR2 is SVGAGI in the germline V gene (reference sequence). Between the trimmed V and J ends, which lost 2 bases and 6 bases, there was a span of 10 bases. CDR3 length: 13 residues. The DNA of the CDR3 is TGTGCCAGCAGTTACACAGGGAAAAATGGCTACACCTTC. Its protein product is CASSYTGKNGYTF.

The chain carries TRBV7-3 and TRBJ2-7, with 7 positions matching TRBD2. V was clipped by 5 bases and J by 2 bases; unmatched bases: 9. The CDR3 has 15 residues. Germline CDR1 and CDR2: SGHTA and FQGTGA. The CDR3 DNA reads as TGTGCCAGCAGCGAAGTAGCGGGTTCAACCTACGAGCAGTACTTC. Translating it yields CASSEVAGSTYEQYF.

This chain joins TRBV10-3 and TRBJ2-7, with D possibly being TRBD2 (6 bases). The V gene's germline CDR1 is ENHRY and CDR2 SYGVKD. V lost 2 bases and J lost 4, with 9 bases in between. The CDR3 covers 13 residues. In DNA form, the CDR3 reads TGTGCCATCAGTGAGGGTAGCGGATACGAGCAGTACTTC. It specifies CAISEGSGYEQYF.

The chain couples TRBV4-1 to TRBJ1-1, with D possibly TRBD1 on 5 matching bases. The CDR3 is 15 residues long. Trimming took off 1 base at V and 2 bases at J, with 11 bases between the two ends. Per germline, CDR1 MGHRA and CDR2 YSYEKL. CDR3 DNA: TGCGCCAGCAGCCAAGTAACAGGAACCAACACTGAAGCTTTCTTT. Translated, it gives CASSQVTGTNTEAFF.